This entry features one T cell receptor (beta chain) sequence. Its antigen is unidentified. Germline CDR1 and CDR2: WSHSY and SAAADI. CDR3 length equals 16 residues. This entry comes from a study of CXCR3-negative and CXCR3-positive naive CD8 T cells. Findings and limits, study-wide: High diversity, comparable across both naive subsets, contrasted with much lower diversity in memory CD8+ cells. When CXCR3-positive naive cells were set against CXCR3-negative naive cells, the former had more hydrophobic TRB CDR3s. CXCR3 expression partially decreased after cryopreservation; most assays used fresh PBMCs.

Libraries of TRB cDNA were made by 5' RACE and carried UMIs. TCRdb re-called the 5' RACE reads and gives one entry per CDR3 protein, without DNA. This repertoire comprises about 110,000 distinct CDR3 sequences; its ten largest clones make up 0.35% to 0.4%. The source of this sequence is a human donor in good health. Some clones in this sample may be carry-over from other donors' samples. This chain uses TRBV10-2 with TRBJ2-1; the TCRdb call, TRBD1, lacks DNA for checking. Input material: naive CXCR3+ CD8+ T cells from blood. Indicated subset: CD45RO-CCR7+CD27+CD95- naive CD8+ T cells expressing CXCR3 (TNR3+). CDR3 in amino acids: CASSGELASRDNEQFF.